Presented here are 2 T cell receptor beta chains from one specimen sequenced in a study of cytomegalovirus exposure and HLA in healthy donors. Researchers ran the PCR with 60 Vbeta and 13 Jbeta primers. Profiled with immunoSEQ multiplex PCR; TCRdb holds only in-frame clones, not every one. The sample holds about 200,000 clones, roughly 80% seen once. The specimen was PBMCs. These receptors came from a middle-aged woman in good health and CMV-seronegative.

This sequence joins TRBV6-5 and TRBJ1-1; possible D gene TRBD1, 5 bases. The CDR3 runs to 13 residues. CDR1 MNHEY and CDR2 SVGAGI come from the germline V gene. V was cut by 4 bases and J by 5 bases, with 11 bases left in between. For the CDR3, the DNA is TGTGCCAGCAGTTCGGGGAGGGGAACTGAAGCTTTCTTT. Amino acid sequence: CASSSGRGTEAFF.

The chain carries TRBV7-6 and TRBJ2-2; D gene ambiguous. The V and J ends lost 3 bases and 7 bases respectively, with 3 bases between them. The CDR3 runs to 11 residues. CDR1 and CDR2 (germline): SGHVS, FNYEAQ. The CDR3 nucleotides are TGTGCCAGCAGCTTTTACGGGGAGCTGTTTTTT. Its protein product is CASSFYGELFF.